This TCR beta chain stems from a study of shared clonotypes between healthy human individuals. Study-level results: Clonotypes that were shared across several donors made up around 5% of naive CD4 clonotypes.

Concerning this clone itself: Its antigen is not known.

Sequencing was performed with immunoSEQ multiplex PCR; in TCRdb, only in-frame clones are kept and a portion is missing. In the table there are 1,100,000 or so clones, more than 75% of which are singletons. Germline loops: CDR1 SQVTM, CDR2 ANQGSEA. The V end was cut by 5 bases, the J end by 0 bases, with 10 bases between. This CDR3 has 14 residues. The sequence derives from a man aged 18 to 30 in good health. Some clones in this sample may be carry-over from other donors' samples. The gene calls are TRBV29-1 and TRBJ1-4; D is uncertain. Sequences were obtained from memory CD4+ T cells from PBMCs. Stated subset: CD45RA-negative fraction. CDR3 sequence reads: CSVSPWATNEKLFF. In DNA, the CDR3 is TGCAGCGTTTCCCCCTGGGCAACTAATGAAAAACTGTTTTTT.